This T cell receptor (beta chain) was profiled in a study of shared clonotypes between healthy human individuals. The study, taken as a whole, reports: Shared clonotypes: roughly 4.5% naive CD4, about 3.5% naive CD8, less than 2.5% memory CD4, 0.4% memory CD8. Donor scarcity curtailed the genetic and exposure-history diversity represented herein.

In the case of this clone: Its target is not known.

This CDR3 comprises 13 residues. Germline CDR1 reads SEHNR; CDR2 reads FQNEAQ (reference sequence). V lost 8 bases to trimming and J lost 0 bases, with 8 bases between them. CD8 cells classed as naive were CD45RO-negative and positively selected for CCR7, excluding terminally differentiated effector memory CD45RA+ cells. Free of recent acute infections or vaccinations, the donors were healthy HIV-negative adults. Here immunoSEQ multiplex PCR was the method, and the copy in TCRdb shows in-frame clones only, minus some. The sample has roughly 850,000 clones; 95% to 97% are singletons. The gene calls are TRBV7-9 and TRBJ2-1; no definite D call. The receptor was derived from a man aged 25 to 40 in good health. Sequenced material: naive CD8+ T cells sorted from blood. The CDR3 nucleotides are TGTGCCAGCTCCACCGCCTCCTACAATGAGCAGTTCTTC. Translated: CASSTASYNEQFF.